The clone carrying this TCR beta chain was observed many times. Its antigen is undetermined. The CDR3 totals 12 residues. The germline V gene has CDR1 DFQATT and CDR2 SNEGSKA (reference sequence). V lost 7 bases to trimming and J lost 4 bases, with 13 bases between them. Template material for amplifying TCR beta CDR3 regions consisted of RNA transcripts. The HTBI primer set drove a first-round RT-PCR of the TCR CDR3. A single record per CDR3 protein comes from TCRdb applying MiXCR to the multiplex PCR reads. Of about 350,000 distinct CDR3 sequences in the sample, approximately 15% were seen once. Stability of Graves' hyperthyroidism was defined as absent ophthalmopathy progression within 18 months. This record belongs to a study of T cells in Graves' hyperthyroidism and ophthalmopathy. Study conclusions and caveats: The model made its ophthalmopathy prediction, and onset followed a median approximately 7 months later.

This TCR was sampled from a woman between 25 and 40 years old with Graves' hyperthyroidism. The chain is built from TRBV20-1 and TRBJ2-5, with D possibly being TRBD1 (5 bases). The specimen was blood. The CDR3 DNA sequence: TGCAGTGAAGGCAGGACAAGAGAGACCCAGTACTTC. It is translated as CSEGRTRETQYF.